This T cell receptor beta chain was sequenced during a study of blood T cell repertoires in COVID-19. Study-wide context: Samples representing acute and convalescent COVID-19 were sourced from the United States, Italy and Spain. PBMCs, B-cell-depleted T cells, or T cells provided the cDNA or gDNA that made up the material.

In the study's own analysis: Counts of nucleated cells, estimated from reference gene primer amplification, were obtained. Sequencing used immunoSEQ multiplex PCR; TCRdb keeps in-frame clones, though not all of them. The DNA was the basis for D and trimming; V, J and clone size are from that table. Found here are tens of thousands of clones, 88% of them singletons; the top ten hold under 25%. The CDR3 spans 13 residues. V was pared by 7 bases and J by 2 bases, with 11 bases between. The source material was peripheral blood. This receptor was obtained from a human donor in a cohort sampled during active COVID-19. The chain is built from TRBV12-3 or TRBV12-4 and TRBJ1-1; D is possibly TRBD1 (6 bases). The CDR3, as DNA: TGTGCCAGCACGATGGACAGAAACACTGAAGCTTTCTTT. Amino acids: CASTMDRNTEAFF.